This T cell receptor beta chain was captured in a study of Graves' ophthalmopathy and Graves' hyperthyroidism. This clonotype was recorded at least ten times. What it recognizes is unknown. Beta-chain TCR CDR3 regions were amplified from RNA transcripts. The library came from an HTBI-primed first-round RT-PCR and a second-round multiplex PCR. Using its own MiXCR run on the multiplex PCR reads, TCRdb lists one record per CDR3 protein. The sample yields some 380,000 distinct CDR3 sequences, 15% seen once. From germline, CDR1 is MNHEY and CDR2 SVGAGI. The CDR3 spans 13 residues. Trimming at V came to 3 bases and at J to 3 bases, leaving 2 bases not matched to a gene. Study-wide results and caveats: A roughly 81% specificity and roughly 90% sensitivity were achieved by a 13-signature model that separated ophthalmopathy from stable hyperthyroidism. The study's model predicted ophthalmopathy progression at over 55% sensitivity and 72% to 75% specificity.

The diagnosis combined clinical symptoms, thyroxine, TRAb, thyroid ultrasound and orbital computed tomography scans. The sequencing sample was made of peripheral blood. This rearrangement joins TRBV6-5 to TRBJ2-7; 7 bases are a match to TRBD1. The sequence came from a woman in her late teens or twenties with stable Graves' hyperthyroidism. The CDR3 here is CASSYRQGYEQYF. The CDR3 DNA is TGTGCCAGCAGTTATCGACAGGGCTACGAGCAGTACTTC.